This T cell receptor (beta chain) originates from a study of cytomegalovirus exposure and HLA in healthy donors. Study-level findings and limits: Several top significant clusters appeared, in a later analysis, to be linked to common viral pathogens. One variant, a missense change in DCLRE1C, was linked in a later analysis to TCR beta V- and J-gene trimming.

Researchers ran the PCR with 60 Vbeta and 13 Jbeta primers. Sequencing was performed with immunoSEQ multiplex PCR; in TCRdb, only in-frame clones are kept and a portion is missing. Here the sample spans 160,000 or so clones, about 80% being singletons. This clone was counted a single time. Its target is not known. This TCR came from a man aged 18 to 30 in good health and CMV-seropositive. Sequencing was performed on PBMCs.

CDR3 sequence reads: CATTLQGHGYTF. CDR3 DNA: TGTGCCACCACCCTGCAGGGGCATGGCTACACCTTC. This sequence joins TRBV15 and TRBJ1-2; D may be TRBD1 (6 bases). From germline, CDR1 is LNHNV and CDR2 YYDKDF (reference sequence). The CDR3 consists of 12 residues. Trimming removed 7 bases at V and 6 bases at J, with 12 bases between.